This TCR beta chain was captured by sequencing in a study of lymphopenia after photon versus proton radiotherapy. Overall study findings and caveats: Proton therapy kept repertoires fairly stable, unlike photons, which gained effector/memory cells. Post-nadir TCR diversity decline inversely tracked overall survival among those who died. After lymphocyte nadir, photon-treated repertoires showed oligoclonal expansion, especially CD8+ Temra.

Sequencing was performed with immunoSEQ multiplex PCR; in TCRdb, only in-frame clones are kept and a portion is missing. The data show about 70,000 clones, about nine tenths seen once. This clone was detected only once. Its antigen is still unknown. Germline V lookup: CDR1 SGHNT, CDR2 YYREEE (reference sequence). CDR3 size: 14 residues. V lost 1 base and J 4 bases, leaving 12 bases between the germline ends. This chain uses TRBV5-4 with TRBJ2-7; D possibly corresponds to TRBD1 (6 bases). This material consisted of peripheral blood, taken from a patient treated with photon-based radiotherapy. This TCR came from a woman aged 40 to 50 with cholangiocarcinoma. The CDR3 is CASSLQGRGYEQYF. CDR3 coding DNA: TGTGCCAGCAGCTTGCAGGGCAGGGGTTACGAGCAGTACTTC.